The 24 T cell receptor beta chains presented below share a single source sample, sequenced in a study of early T cells in non-severe SARS-CoV-2 infection (TCRdb year 2021). Library prep was done by 5' RACE. Instrument used: NextSeq 500. In TCRdb, the public reads were trimmed at Q25 with fastp and aligned with MiXCR, with productive beta chains retained. Identical CDR3 proteins give one entry, which carries the most common genes and DNA. The sample table shows about 40,000 distinct CDR3 sequences, and 4.7% are seen once. Roughly 5% of the sample is in the top ten clones. Sequencing used whole blood. All receptors derive from an adult who was a healthcare worker with PCR-confirmed SARS-CoV-2 infection or an uninfected control (not recorded which).

This clonotype came up many times. The chain combines TRBV7-9 with TRBJ2-7, with 8 bases identical to TRBD1. The length of the CDR3 is 14 residues. Germline CDR1 and CDR2: SEHNR and FQNEAQ (reference sequence). J was trimmed by 2 bases and V by 7 bases; bases with no gene match: 7. CDR3 in DNA: TGTGCCAGCACCTTGGGACAGGAGGCCTACGAGCAGTACTTC. Translated, it gives CASTLGQEAYEQYF. The variable domain in full, with the rest retrieved from reference TRBV7-9 and TRBJ2-7, is DTGVSQNPRHKITKRGQNVTFRCDPISEHNRLYWYRQTLGQGPEFLTYFQNEAQLEKSRLLSDRFSAERPKGSFSTLEIQRTEQGDSAMYLCASTLGQEAYEQYFGPGTRLTVT.

This clonotype was counted at least ten times. The V call is TRBV20-1, the J call TRBJ2-7, with 9 bases identical to TRBD2. After removal of 4 bases from V and 1 base from J, the junction contained 5 bases not matched to a gene. CDR1 and CDR2 (germline): DFQATT, SNEGSKA (reference sequence). The length of the CDR3 is 14 residues. CDR3 in amino acids: CSAKAGGMSYEQYF. The CDR3 DNA reads as TGCAGTGCTAAAGCGGGAGGTATGTCCTACGAGCAGTACTTC.

This clonotype occurred many times. V gene TRBV6-5 combines with J gene TRBJ2-2, with TRBD2 matching 7 bases. Germline V lookup: CDR1 MNHEY, CDR2 SVGAGI. This CDR3 spans 17 amino acids. V dropped 6 bases and J dropped 3; count of bases not matched to a gene: 13. DNA of the CDR3: TGTGCCAGCAGCAACACCAAGACTAGCAGAGACACCGGGGAGCTGTTTTTT. Encoded protein: CASSNTKTSRDTGELFF.

This clonotype was observed many times. The chain joins TRBV20-1 to TRBJ2-1; 11 bases are a match to TRBD2. V shed 6 bases, J shed 0 bases, and the junction held 4 bases outside the gene matches. This CDR3 is 15 amino acids long. CDR1 is DFQATT, CDR2 SNEGSKA, per germline (reference sequence). The CDR3 DNA is TGCAGTGCGAGACTAGCGGGGAGCTCCTACAATGAGCAGTTCTTC. This encodes CSARLAGSSYNEQFF.

By share, this clonotype counts as medium-sized. J is TRBJ2-5 and V is TRBV11-2; no clear D. The CDR3 is 12 residues long. V lost 6 bases and J lost 5, with 10 bases in between. From germline, CDR1 is SGHAT and CDR2 FQNNGV. The CDR3 nucleotides are TGTGCCAGCAGTCCACCCGGCGAGACCCAGTACTTC. Its protein product is CASSPPGETQYF.

In its sample, this clonotype was seen many times. The CDR3 DNA sequence: TGTGCCAGCAGCTTAGGACACACTCTCGTCACTGAAGCTTTCTTT. It translates to CASSLGHTLVTEAFF. The gene calls are TRBV11-2 and TRBJ1-1, with unresolved D. The germline V gene has CDR1 SGHAT and CDR2 FQNNGV. The CDR3 is made up of 15 amino acids. V was shortened by 1 base and J by 4 bases, with 13 bases between the two germline ends.

This clonotype was found many times. This sequence joins TRBV7-9 and TRBJ2-5; perhaps TRBD2 as D (6 bases). CDR1 is SEHNR and CDR2 is FQNEAQ in the germline V gene (reference sequence). Trimming took 5 bases from V and 0 from J, leaving 10 bases between them. The CDR3 covers 14 residues. The CDR3 DNA sequence: TGTGCCAGCAGCCCAGGAGGGTACCAAGAGACCCAGTACTTC. Translating gives CASSPGGYQETQYF.

This clonotype was found many times. The V gene is TRBV7-9, the J gene TRBJ1-1; 7 bases map to TRBD1. CDR1 is SEHNR and CDR2 is FQNEAQ in the germline V gene (reference sequence). There are 18 residues in the CDR3. With V trimmed by 6 bases and J by 0 bases, 16 bases remained unmatched. The CDR3 nucleotides read TGTGCCAGCAGTCGACAGGGTCTCGTTAGAATTATGAACACTGAAGCTTTCTTT. This encodes CASSRQGLVRIMNTEAFF.

This clonotype showed up just a few times. The rearrangement uses TRBV5-1 and TRBJ1-2; D not resolved. This CDR3 contains 15 residues. Trimming took off 4 bases at V and 1 base at J, with 14 bases between the two ends. CDR1 and CDR2 from the germline V gene are SGHRS and YFSETQ. DNA of the CDR3: TGCGCCAGCAGCGTGACCGCCAGTGATAACTATGGCTACACCTTC. Protein: CASSVTASDNYGYTF. The entire variable domain, with the rest obtained from reference TRBV5-1 and TRBJ1-2, is as follows: KAGVTQTPRYLIKTRGQQVTLSCSPISGHRSVSWYQQTPGQGLQFLFEYFSETQRNKGNFPGRFSGRQFSNSRSEMNVSTLELGDSALYLCASSVTASDNYGYTFGSGTRLTVV.

The table lists this clonotype with many counts. This chain uses TRBV3-1 with TRBJ2-3; tentatively, D is TRBD2 (6 bases). Germline assignment: CDR1 LGHDT and CDR2 YNNKEL (reference sequence). V was clipped by 6 bases and J by 4 bases, with 17 bases between them. The CDR3 extends over 15 amino acids. CDR3 nucleotides: TGTGCCAGCAGACCCTACGGGGAGGTATCAGATACGCAGTATTTT. Amino acid sequence: CASRPYGEVSDTQYF.

In this sample, this clonotype turned up many times. The J gene is TRBJ1-4, the V gene TRBV6-1, with D unclear. V lost 0 bases, J lost 7 bases, and 12 bases lay in between. The CDR3 runs to 15 residues. Germline CDR1 and CDR2: MNHNS and SASEGT. In DNA, the CDR3 is TGTGCCAGCAGTGAAGCCAGCTACCGCGGTGAAAAACTGTTTTTT. Its translation is CASSEASYRGEKLFF.

The chain is built from TRBV5-1 and TRBJ2-7; weak D call: TRBD1 (6 bases). Per the germline V gene, CDR1 is SGHRS and CDR2 is YFSETQ. This CDR3 is built from 15 residues. V dropped 4 bases and J dropped 1 base, with 15 bases sitting between them. The DNA of the CDR3 is TGCGCCAGCAGCCCAGTACAGGGAATTTCCTACGAGCAGTACTTC. As protein: CASSPVQGISYEQYF.

This clonotype is medium-sized. This sequence joins TRBV5-1 and TRBJ2-1; 8 bases agree with TRBD2. V shed 3 bases, J shed 8 bases, and the junction held 10 bases outside the gene matches. This CDR3 comprises 15 residues. Germline CDR1 reads SGHRS; CDR2 reads YFSETQ. The CDR3 DNA reads as TGCGCCAGCAGCTACGATTCAGCGGGAGAGTATGAGCAGTTCTTC. It is translated as CASSYDSAGEYEQFF.

This clonotype was seen only a few times. The rearrangement links TRBV12-3 or TRBV12-4 to TRBJ1-2; a weak D match, TRBD1 (6 bases). The CDR3 consists of 14 residues. Trimming left V 6 bases short and J 2 bases short, with 13 bases between. The CDR3 region is CASSLDSPNYGYTF. In DNA, the CDR3 is TGTGCCAGCAGCCTGGACAGTCCCAACTATGGCTACACCTTC.

This clonotype was detected ten times or more. This chain's CDR3 is CASSEEDRPAGNTIYF. DNA for the CDR3: TGTGCCAGCAGCGAGGAGGACAGGCCGGCTGGAAACACCATATATTTT. The rearrangement links TRBV9 to TRBJ1-3; 7 nucleotides line up with TRBD1. V lost 3 bases to trimming and J lost 2 bases; unmatched junction nucleotides: 8. Germline V CDR1 and CDR2: SGDLS, YYNGEE. This CDR3 spans 16 amino acids.

This clonotype was seen at least ten times. The V call is TRBV20-1, the J call TRBJ2-3; 7 bases map to TRBD2. V lost 6 bases to trimming and J lost 11 bases; unmatched junction nucleotides: 11. Germline values: CDR1 DFQATT, CDR2 SNEGSKA (reference sequence). The CDR3 is 12 amino acids. CDR3 loop: CSATQTSSGQYF. CDR3 in DNA: TGCAGTGCCACTCAGACTAGCTCGGGGCAGTATTTT.

The sample holds many counts of this clonotype. CDR3: CSARAATGANEQYF. Here the CDR3 DNA reads TGCAGTGCTAGAGCCGCGACAGGGGCCAACGAGCAGTACTTC. The rearrangement links TRBV20-1 to TRBJ2-7; 8 bases fit TRBD1. The CDR3 sequence is 14 residues long. Germline loops: CDR1 DFQATT, CDR2 SNEGSKA (reference sequence). The J segment lost 5 bases and the V segment lost 1 base, leaving 7 bases of the junction unmatched.

This clonotype was detected a few times. The chain is built from TRBV20-1 and TRBJ2-7, with 8 bases matching TRBD1. Losses at the gene ends were 6 bases for V and 7 bases for J; bases not matched to a gene: 8. Germline V gives CDR1 DFQATT, CDR2 SNEGSKA (reference sequence). The CDR3 is 12 amino acids. CDR3 bases: TGCAGTGCCTTCCGGGACAGGTCGGAGCAGTACTTC. This codes for CSAFRDRSEQYF.

This chain uses TRBV7-2 with TRBJ2-4, with a possible D match to TRBD2 (6 bases). Germline CDR1 and CDR2: SGHTA and FQGNSA. Trimming took 5 bases from V and 5 from J, leaving 10 bases between them. This CDR3 comprises 13 residues. The CDR3 loop is CASSLGLENIQYF. The CDR3 DNA is TGTGCCAGCAGCCTGGGACTGGAAAACATTCAGTACTTC. Complete variable domain (other parts from reference TRBV7-2 and TRBJ2-4): GAGVSQSPSNKVTEKGKDVELRCDPISGHTALYWYRQSLGQGLEFLIYFQGNSAPDKSGLPSDRFSAERTGGSVSTLTIQRTQQEDSAVYLCASSLGLENIQYFGAGTRLSVL.

This clonotype has a count of ten or more. The V call is TRBV27, the J call TRBJ1-5, with TRBD1 identical over 9 bases. Unmatched junction bases numbered 5, after V lost 5 bases and J lost 6 bases. Germline lookup yields CDR1 MNHEY and CDR2 SMNVEV (reference sequence). The CDR3 has 14 amino acids. The CDR3 here is CASSGQGLGQPQHF. The CDR3 DNA follows: TGTGCCAGCAGTGGACAGGGGTTAGGTCAGCCCCAGCATTTT.

This chain uses TRBV27 with TRBJ2-7; 13 bases map to TRBD2. The CDR3 contains 15 residues. Germline V gene data show CDR1 as MNHEY and CDR2 as SMNVEV (reference sequence). V shed 1 base and J 4 bases; nucleotides not matched to a gene: 1. CDR3 amino acids: CASSLLTSGRYEQYF. The CDR3, as DNA: TGTGCCAGCAGTTTATTGACTAGCGGGAGGTACGAGCAGTACTTC.

This clonotype was recorded at least ten times. The V gene is TRBV10-2, the J gene TRBJ2-3; 7 bases fit TRBD1. J gave up 1 base and V 4 bases, and 8 bases lay outside the gene matches. The length of the CDR3 is 16 residues. CDR1 WSHSY and CDR2 SAAADI come from the germline V gene. CDR3 residues: CASSAKDRVGTDTQYF. CDR3 bases: TGCGCCAGCAGTGCCAAAGACAGGGTCGGCACAGATACGCAGTATTTT.

Ten or more counts support this clonotype. The gene calls are TRBV11-2 and TRBJ2-1; unclear D gene. Trimming shortened V by 2 bases and J by 2 bases, and 4 bases separated the two germline ends. The CDR3 runs to 13 residues. Looked up from germline, CDR1 is SGHAT and CDR2 is FQNNGV. CDR3 sequence: CASSLMTYNEQFF. The DNA for the CDR3 is TGTGCCAGCAGCTTAATGACCTACAATGAGCAGTTCTTC.

This clonotype was seen more than once but under ten times. The gene calls are TRBV5-1 and TRBJ2-3; 8 bases are a match to TRBD2. Germline CDR1 and CDR2: SGHRS and YFSETQ. The CDR3 is 16 residues long. V dropped 4 bases and J dropped 1; count of bases not matched to a gene: 8. The CDR3 sequence: CASSPGLARGTDTQYF. CDR3 sequence (DNA): TGCGCCAGCAGCCCCGGACTAGCTAGGGGCACAGATACGCAGTATTTT.